This T cell receptor beta chain derives from a study of T-cell memory formation after mild COVID-19. About the research overall: TCR clusters mostly belonged to single donors. Study-wide findings and caveats: There were some responding clones in pre-infection memory, which suggested that cross-reactive memory had joined.

Looked up from germline, CDR1 is SGDLS and CDR2 is YYNGEE. The V end lost 2 bases, the J end lost 2 bases, and 8 bases lay between the germline ends. The CDR3 sequence is 13 residues long. TCRdb re-analysed the 5' RACE reads in MiXCR, keeping a single row per CDR3 protein. The sample yields 250,000 to 350,000 distinct CDR3 sequences, roughly a fifth seen once. Details on this clonotype: Its specificity is not known.

The sequenced sample consisted of PBMCs or a T cell subset sorted from them (not recorded which). This clonotype was obtained from a man aged 18 to 30 who had mild COVID-19 (a few samples of this study predate the infection). Cell type and time point are not known. The chain is built from TRBV9 and TRBJ2-7, with D unclear. This CDR3 reads CASSVGVAYEQYF. CDR3 sequence (DNA): TGTGCCAGCAGCGTGGGCGTAGCCTACGAGCAGTACTTC. The full variable domain, rest sourced from reference TRBV9 and TRBJ2-7, is DSGVTQTPKHLITATGQRVTLRCSPRSGDLSVYWYQQSLDQGLQFLIQYYNGEERAKGNILERFSAQQFPDLHSELNLSSLELGDSALYFCASSVGVAYEQYFGPGTRLTVT.